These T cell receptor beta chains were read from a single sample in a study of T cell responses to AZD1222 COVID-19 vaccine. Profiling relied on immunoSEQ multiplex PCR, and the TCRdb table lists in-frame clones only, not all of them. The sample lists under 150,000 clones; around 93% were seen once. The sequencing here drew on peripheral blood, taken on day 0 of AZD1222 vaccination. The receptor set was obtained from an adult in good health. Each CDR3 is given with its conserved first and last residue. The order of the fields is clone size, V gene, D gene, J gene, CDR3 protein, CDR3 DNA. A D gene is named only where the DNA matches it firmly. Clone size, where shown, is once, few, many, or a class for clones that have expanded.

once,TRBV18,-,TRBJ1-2,CASSPSAGESGYTF,TGTGCCAGCTCACCGTCGGCAGGGGAGTCTGGCTACACCTTC
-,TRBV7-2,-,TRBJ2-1,CASSLEVSTEQFF,TGTGCCAGCAGCTTAGAGGTTAGCACTGAGCAGTTCTTC
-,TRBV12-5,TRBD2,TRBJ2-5,CASGIGTSDRETQYF,TGTGCTAGTGGTATAGGGACTAGCGATAGGGAGACCCAGTACTTC
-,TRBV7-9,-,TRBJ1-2,CASSLDRGNFYGYTF,TGTGCCAGCAGCTTAGATCGGGGTAATTTCTATGGCTACACCTTC
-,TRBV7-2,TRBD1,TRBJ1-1,CASSFWDRGLTEAFF,TGTGCCAGCAGCTTTTGGGACAGGGGTCTCACTGAAGCTTTCTTT
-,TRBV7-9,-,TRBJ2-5,CASRKERGGETQYF,TGTGCCAGCAGAAAAGAACGGGGAGGAGAGACCCAGTACTTC
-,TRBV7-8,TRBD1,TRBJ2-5,CASSLAVGQGETQYF,TGTGCCAGCAGCTTAGCGGTCGGACAGGGGGAGACCCAGTACTTC
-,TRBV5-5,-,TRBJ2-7,CASSPNSNEQYF,TGTGCCAGCAGCCCGAATAGTAACGAGCAGTACTTC
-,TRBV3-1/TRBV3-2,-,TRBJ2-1,CASSRTSGNEQFF,TGTGCCAGCAGCCGGACGAGCGGAAATGAGCAGTTCTTC
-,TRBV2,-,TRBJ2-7,CASSELDEQYF,TGTGCCAGCAGTGAGCTCGACGAGCAGTACTTC
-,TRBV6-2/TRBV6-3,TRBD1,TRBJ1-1,CASSHDRGLTEAFF,TGTGCCAGCAGCCACGACAGGGGGCTCACTGAAGCTTTCTTT
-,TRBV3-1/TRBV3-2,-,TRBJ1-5,CASSQNVRGQPQHF,TGTGCCAGCAGCCAAAACGTGAGAGGTCAGCCCCAGCATTTT
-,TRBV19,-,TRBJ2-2,CASRPRDTGELFF,TGTGCCAGCCGTCCGCGAGACACCGGGGAGCTGTTTTTT
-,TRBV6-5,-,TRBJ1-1,CASSTGTMDTEAFF,TGTGCCAGCAGCACTGGGACCATGGACACTGAAGCTTTCTTT
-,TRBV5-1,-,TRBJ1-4,CASSRHWTAPNEKLFF,TGCGCCAGCAGCAGACATTGGACAGCTCCTAATGAAAAACTGTTTTTT
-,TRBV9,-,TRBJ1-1,CASSVNPTDPGAAFF,TGTGCCAGCAGCGTAAATCCTACCGACCCGGGGGCAGCTTTCTTT
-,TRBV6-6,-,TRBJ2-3,CASRARDRTDTQYF,TGTGCCAGCAGGGCTCGGGATCGCACAGATACGCAGTATTTT
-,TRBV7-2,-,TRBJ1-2,CASSLDILGRADGYTF,TGTGCCAGCAGCTTGGATATATTGGGCAGGGCCGATGGCTACACCTTC
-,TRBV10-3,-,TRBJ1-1,CAISESVGGGTEAFF,TGTGCCATCAGTGAGTCCGTCGGGGGGGGAACTGAAGCTTTCTTT
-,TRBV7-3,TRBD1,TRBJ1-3,CASSLMGQGGSTIYF,TGTGCCAGCAGCTTAATGGGACAGGGCGGGTCTACCATATATTTT
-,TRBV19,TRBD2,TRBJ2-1,CASSLGTSGIDEQFF,TGTGCCAGTAGTCTTGGGACTAGCGGGATCGATGAGCAGTTCTTC
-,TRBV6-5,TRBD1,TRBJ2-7,CASSYSGGQGYEQYF,TGTGCCAGCAGTTACTCCGGGGGACAGGGCTACGAGCAGTACTTC
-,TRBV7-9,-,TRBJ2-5,CASSFFSVQETQYF,TGTGCCAGCAGCTTTTTCTCTGTGCAAGAGACCCAGTACTTC
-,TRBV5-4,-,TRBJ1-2,CASSGRGIYGYTF,TGTGCCAGCAGCGGACGGGGGATATATGGCTACACCTTC
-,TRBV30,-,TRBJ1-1,CAWSVEPTTEAFF,TGTGCCTGGAGTGTAGAACCGACGACTGAAGCTTTCTTT
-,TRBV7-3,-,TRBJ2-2,CASSLRQNGELFF,TGTGCCAGCAGCTTACGACAGAACGGGGAGCTGTTTTTT
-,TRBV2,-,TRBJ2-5,CASSELGGRGETQYF,TGTGCCAGCAGTGAGCTAGGCGGGCGGGGAGAGACCCAGTACTTC
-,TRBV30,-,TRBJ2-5,CAWSHMVETQYF,TGTGCCTGGAGTCACATGGTTGAGACCCAGTACTTC
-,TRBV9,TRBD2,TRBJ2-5,CASTETSGRSETQYF,TGTGCCAGCACCGAGACTAGCGGGAGATCCGAGACCCAGTACTTC
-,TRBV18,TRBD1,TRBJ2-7,CASSPGQGRNEQYF,TGTGCCAGCTCCCCCGGACAGGGGAGGAACGAGCAGTACTTC
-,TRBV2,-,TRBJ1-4,CASSRGTATNEKLFF,TGTGCCAGCAGTCGCGGTACAGCAACTAATGAAAAACTGTTTTTT
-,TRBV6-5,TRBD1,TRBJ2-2,CASRGGTANTGELFF,TGTGCCAGCAGAGGTGGGACAGCGAACACCGGGGAGCTGTTTTTT
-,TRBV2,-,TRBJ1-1,CASPPGSLNTEAFF,TGTGCCAGCCCGCCCGGGTCATTGAACACTGAAGCTTTCTTT
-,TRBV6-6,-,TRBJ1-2,CASSQAIGAQGYTF,TGTGCCAGCAGCCAAGCCATCGGGGCGCAAGGCTACACCTTC
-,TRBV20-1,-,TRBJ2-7,CSARVGHEQYF,TGCAGTGCTAGAGTCGGACACGAGCAGTACTTC
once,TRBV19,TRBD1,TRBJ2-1,CASSIGTADNEQFF,TGTGCCAGTAGTATTGGGACAGCCGACAATGAGCAGTTCTTC
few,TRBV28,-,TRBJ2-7,CASSLKGSYEQYF,TGTGCCAGCAGTTTAAAGGGGTCCTACGAGCAGTACTTC
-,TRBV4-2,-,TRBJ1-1,CASSQGLGNTEAFF,TGTGCCAGCAGCCAAGGTCTGGGTAACACTGAAGCTTTCTTT